Shown below are 18 T cell receptor beta chains from a single sample sequenced in a study of regulatory T cells in long-lasting Graves disease. The time point is: newly diagnosed GD, antithyroid drugs for less than 3 months. The TCR library was made from RNA extracted from PBMCs. With iRepertoire HTBI primers and Arm-PCR of CDR3 regions, TCR beta libraries were built. TCRdb independently ran MiXCR on the multiplex PCR reads; one entry per CDR3 protein. The sample carries around 500,000 distinct CDR3 sequences, about 13% recorded once. The same specimen was also included in a second study, on T cells in Graves' hyperthyroidism and ophthalmopathy.

Material: peripheral blood mononuclear cells (PBMCs), obtained at new diagnosis, from a patient treated with antithyroid drugs. The receptor source for this set is a young man with Graves disease.

The sample holds many counts of this clonotype. The junction and the germline gene differ at one end; a read error may be behind it. The V and J genes are TRBV27 and TRBJ2-1, with TRBD2 matching 7 bases. CDR3 length equals 14 residues. The V gene's germline CDR1 is MNHEY and CDR2 SMNVEV (reference sequence). The CDR3 reads CASSASGPYNEQFF. As DNA, the CDR3 is TGCGCCAGCAGTGCTAGCGGACCTTACAATGAGCAGTTCTTC.

This clonotype was recorded at least ten times. This chain links TRBV28 with TRBJ1-6, with 8 nucleotides matching TRBD1. The CDR3 covers 14 residues. The germline CDR1 and CDR2 sequences are MDHEN and SYDVKM. V shed 5 bases and J 6 bases; nucleotides not matched to a gene: 3. The CDR3: CASSGGQVNSPLHF. CDR3 bases: TGTGCCAGCAGTGGGGGACAGGTTAATTCACCCCTCCACTTT.

CDR3 nucleotide sequence: TGTGCCAGCAGTTTACAGGAAGAGGGCAATCAGCCCCAGCATTTT. It translates to CASSLQEEGNQPQHF. The chain couples TRBV12-3 or TRBV12-4 to TRBJ1-5; D is unresolved. CDR3 length: 15 residues. V was pared by 2 bases and J by 2 bases, with 10 bases between.

This clonotype has at least ten counts. J is TRBJ2-2 and V is TRBV7-9, with a weak D call TRBD2 (5 bases). The CDR3 spans 17 residues. CDR1 is SEHNR and CDR2 is FQNEAQ in the germline V gene (reference sequence). V lost 4 bases, J lost 4 bases, and 19 bases lay in between. Written as DNA, the CDR3 is TGTGCCAGCAGCTGGAGGCGGTCTGAGGCGGGCACCGGGGAGCTGTTTTTT. It yields the protein CASSWRRSEAGTGELFF. Full variable domain (remainder filled in from reference TRBV7-9 and TRBJ2-2): DTGVSQNPRHKITKRGQNVTFRCDPISEHNRLYWYRQTLGQGPEFLTYFQNEAQLEKSRLLSDRFSAERPKGSFSTLEIQRTEQGDSAMYLCASSWRRSEAGTGELFFGEGSRLTVL.

This clonotype was counted ten times or more. The chain carries TRBV11-3 and TRBJ2-1; either TRBD1 or TRBD2 may fit D (5 bases each). Germline values: CDR1 SGHNT, CDR2 YENEEA. The CDR3 has 17 residues. V was shortened by 1 base and J by 1 base, with 14 bases between the two germline ends. CDR3 nucleotides: TGTGCCAGCAGCTTAGGGGGGATGTTCAGGTCCTACAATGAGCAGTTCTTC. It encodes CASSLGGMFRSYNEQFF.

As regards this clonotype: This may come from a read error, since a much larger clone is one base off. J is TRBJ2-5 and V is TRBV6-2 or TRBV6-3; 11 bases line up with TRBD2. CDR3 length equals 19 residues. Germline assignment: CDR1 MNHEY and CDR2 SVGEGT. The V segment lost 0 bases and the J segment 5 bases; nucleotides outside the gene matches: 14. CDR3 protein: CASSYSIRYSGRGEETQYF. For the CDR3, the DNA is TGTGCCAGCAGTTACTCGATTCGTTATAGCGGGAGGGGTGAGGAGACCCAGTACTTC.

This chain uses TRBV25-1 with TRBJ2-1; D gene uncertain. The V gene's germline CDR1 is MGHDK and CDR2 SYGVNS. The CDR3 has 13 amino acids. V was trimmed by 6 bases and J by 5 bases, leaving 11 bases between them. The CDR3 is CASSPGSHNEQFF. CDR3 bases: TGTGCCAGCAGCCCAGGTTCCCACAATGAGCAGTTCTTC.

V and J are TRBV6-1 and TRBJ2-1; D is undetermined. This CDR3 has 11 residues. V was clipped by 0 bases and J by 12 bases, with 6 bases between them. Germline loops: CDR1 MNHNS, CDR2 SASEGT. The CDR3 nucleotides are TGTGCCAGCAGTGAAGCAACCGGGCAGTTCTTC. It translates to CASSEATGQFF.

The chain joins TRBV4-1 to TRBJ1-6, with TRBD1 as a possible D gene (6 bases). The V gene's germline CDR1 is MGHRA and CDR2 YSYEKL. This CDR3 is built from 16 residues. Trimming removed 5 bases at V and 5 bases at J, with 16 bases between. The CDR3 loop reads CASSASGVLNNSPLHF. For the CDR3, the DNA is TGCGCCAGCAGCGCGTCAGGGGTCCTTAATAATTCACCCCTCCACTTT.

This clonotype was detected many times. The chain couples TRBV5-1 to TRBJ2-1; the D is unclear. CDR1 SGHRS and CDR2 YFSETQ come from the germline V gene. The V gene lost 2 bases and the J gene lost 8 bases, with 8 bases spanning the gap. This CDR3 is 12 amino acids long. This chain's CDR3 is CASSFSMDEQFF. CDR3 DNA: TGCGCCAGCAGCTTTTCGATGGATGAGCAGTTCTTC.

On this clonotype itself: Just one base apart from a much larger clone, this may be a read error. This likely comes from a read error, as the CDR3 has no conserved phenylalanine or tryptophan at its end. This chain links TRBV6-2 or TRBV6-3 with TRBJ1-2; D is undetermined. Trimming stripped 2 bases from V and 0 bases from J, with 16 bases between. CDR3 length: 17 residues. Germline V lookup: CDR1 MNHEY, CDR2 SVGEGT. CDR3 nucleotides: TGTGCCAGCAGTTACAAAGGGAGACCAGATACTAACTATGGCTACACCCTC. This translates into CASSYKGRPDTNYGYTL.

In this sample, this clonotype turned up a few times. This is likely an artifact of a read error, given a far larger clone one base away. The V and J genes are TRBV27 and TRBJ2-1, with TRBD2 matching 9 bases. The J call is doubtful: the DNA matches TRBJ2-5 better. The CDR3 is 14 amino acids. In germline, CDR1 is MNHEY, CDR2 SMNVEV (reference sequence). CDR3 coding DNA: TGTGCCAGCAGTTCCTTGACTAGCGGAGAGACCCAGTACTTC. This sequence encodes CASSSLTSGETQYF.

This chain uses TRBV29-1 with TRBJ1-1; D not certain. Germline CDR1 SQVTM, CDR2 ANQGSEA. V shed 2 bases and J shed 5 bases, with 9 bases lying between them. There are 12 residues in the CDR3. The CDR3 DNA sequence: TGCAGCGTTGAACGGACTATTACTGAAGCTTTCTTT. This sequence encodes CSVERTITEAFF.

At least ten counts were recorded for this clonotype. J is TRBJ2-2 and V is TRBV19; TRBD1 is a possible D gene (7 bases). V was shortened by 6 bases and J by 5 bases, with 16 bases between the two germline ends. In germline, CDR1 is LNHDA, CDR2 SQIVND (reference sequence). This CDR3 comprises 15 residues. CDR3 nucleotide sequence: TGTGCCAGTAGCCCCTCAGGGGGGCGAACCGGGGAGCTGTTTTTT. As protein: CASSPSGGRTGELFF.

This clonotype was recorded at least ten times. This chain connects TRBV29-1 to TRBJ2-7; D might be TRBD1 or TRBD2, each matching 6 bases. V lost 6 bases, J lost 5 bases, and 11 bases lay in between. Germline V gene sequence: CDR1 SQVTM, CDR2 ANQGSEA. There are 11 residues in the CDR3. The CDR3 reads CSVPEGDEQYF. DNA of the CDR3: TGCAGCGTCCCGGAGGGGGACGAGCAGTACTTC.

This clonotype was detected many times. The chain has TRBV28 and TRBJ2-7, with 9 bases lining up with TRBD1. The trim removed 6 bases at V and 4 bases at J, leaving 13 bases unmatched. The length of the CDR3 is 16 residues. Germline V lookup: CDR1 MDHEN, CDR2 SYDVKM. CDR3 region: CASSPATGTGWYEQYF. The CDR3 coding sequence is TGTGCCAGCAGCCCCGCAACCGGGACAGGGTGGTACGAGCAGTACTTC. The full variable domain, rest sourced from reference TRBV28 and TRBJ2-7, is DVKVTQSSRYLVKRTGEKVFLECVQDMDHENMFWYRQDPGLGLRLIYFSYDVKMKEKGDIPEGYSVSREKKERFSLILESASTNQTSMYLCASSPATGTGWYEQYFGPGTRLTVT.

This clonotype was observed at least ten times. The rearrangement uses TRBV7-2 and TRBJ2-1; tentative D call: TRBD2 (6 bases). This CDR3 is 16 amino acids long. V lost 4 bases and J 6 bases, leaving 19 bases between the germline ends. In germline, CDR1 is SGHTA, CDR2 FQGNSA. The CDR3 bases are TGTGCCAGCAGCTCCACACGGGGACTTGGGCCCAATGAGCAGTTCTTC. Amino acid sequence: CASSSTRGLGPNEQFF. Looking up the rest from reference TRBV7-2 and TRBJ2-1 gives the full variable domain: GAGVSQSPSNKVTEKGKDVELRCDPISGHTALYWYRQSLGQGLEFLIYFQGNSAPDKSGLPSDRFSAERTGGSVSTLTIQRTQQEDSAVYLCASSSTRGLGPNEQFFGPGTRLTVL.

The chain couples TRBV9 to TRBJ1-1; tentative D call: TRBD1 (5 bases). The CDR3 is made up of 14 amino acids. Trimming took 0 bases from V and 6 from J, leaving 12 bases between them. Germline CDR1 is SGDLS and CDR2 is YYNGEE. DNA for the CDR3: TGTGCCAGCAGCGTAGATTTTGGGGGTTCTGAAGCTTTCTTT. Its translation: CASSVDFGGSEAFF.